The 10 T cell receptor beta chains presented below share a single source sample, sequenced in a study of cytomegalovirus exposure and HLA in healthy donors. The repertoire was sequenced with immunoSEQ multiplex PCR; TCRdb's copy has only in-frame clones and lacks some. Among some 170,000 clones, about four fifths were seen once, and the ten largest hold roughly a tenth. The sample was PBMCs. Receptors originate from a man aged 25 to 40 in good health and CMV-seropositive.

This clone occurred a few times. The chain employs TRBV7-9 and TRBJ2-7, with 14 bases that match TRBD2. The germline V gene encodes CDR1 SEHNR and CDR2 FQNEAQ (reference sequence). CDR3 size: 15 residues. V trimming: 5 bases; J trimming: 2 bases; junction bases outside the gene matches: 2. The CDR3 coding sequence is TGTGCCAGCAGCCGACTAGCGGGAGGGCCCTACGAGCAGTACTTC. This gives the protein CASSRLAGGPYEQYF. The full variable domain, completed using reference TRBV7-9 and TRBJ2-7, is DTGVSQNPRHKITKRGQNVTFRCDPISEHNRLYWYRQTLGQGPEFLTYFQNEAQLEKSRLLSDRFSAERPKGSFSTLEIQRTEQGDSAMYLCASSRLAGGPYEQYFGPGTRLTVT.

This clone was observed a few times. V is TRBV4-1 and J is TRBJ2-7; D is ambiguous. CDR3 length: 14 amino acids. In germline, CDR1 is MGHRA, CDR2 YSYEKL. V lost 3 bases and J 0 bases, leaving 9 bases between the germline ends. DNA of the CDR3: TGCGCCAGCAGCCACAGTGAGGACTCCTACGAGCAGTACTTC. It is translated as CASSHSEDSYEQYF.

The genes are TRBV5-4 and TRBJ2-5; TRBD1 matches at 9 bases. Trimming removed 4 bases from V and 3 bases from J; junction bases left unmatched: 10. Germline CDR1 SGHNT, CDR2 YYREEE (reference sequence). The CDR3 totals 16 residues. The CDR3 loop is CASSGTGGPREETQYF. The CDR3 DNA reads TGTGCCAGCAGCGGAACAGGGGGCCCCCGAGAAGAGACCCAGTACTTC.

The CDR3 region has the DNA TGTGCCAGCAGCGGAGATTTTAGCAATGAGCAGTTCTTC. This codes for CASSGDFSNEQFF. The chain carries TRBV9 and TRBJ2-1, with D hard to call. CDR1 and CDR2 (germline): SGDLS, YYNGEE. The germline V and J ends were trimmed by 3 bases and 6 bases, with 10 bases remaining between them. The CDR3 loop spans 13 amino acids.

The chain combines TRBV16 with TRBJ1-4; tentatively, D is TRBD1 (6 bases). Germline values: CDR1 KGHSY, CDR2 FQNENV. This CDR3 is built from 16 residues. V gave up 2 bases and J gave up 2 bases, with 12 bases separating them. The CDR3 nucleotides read TGTGCCAGCAGCCAACCGGTGGGGGCGACTAATGAAAAACTGTTTTTT. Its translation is CASSQPVGATNEKLFF.

In nucleotides, the CDR3 is TGTGCCAGCAGCGTTGGGGTAGCGGGGGTGTATGAGCAGTTCTTC. Its translation is CASSVGVAGVYEQFF. The chain joins TRBV9 to TRBJ2-1, with TRBD2 identical over 9 bases. V dropped 2 bases and J dropped 8; count of bases not matched to a gene: 8. CDR1 is SGDLS, CDR2 YYNGEE, per germline. The CDR3 is 15 residues long. Full variable domain (missing parts from reference TRBV9 and TRBJ2-1): DSGVTQTPKHLITATGQRVTLRCSPRSGDLSVYWYQQSLDQGLQFLIQYYNGEERAKGNILERFSAQQFPDLHSELNLSSLELGDSALYFCASSVGVAGVYEQFFGPGTRLTVL.

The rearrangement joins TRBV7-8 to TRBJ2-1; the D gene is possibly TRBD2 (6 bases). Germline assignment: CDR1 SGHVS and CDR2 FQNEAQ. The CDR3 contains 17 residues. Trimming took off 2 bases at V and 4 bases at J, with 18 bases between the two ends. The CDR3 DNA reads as TGTGCCAGCAGCTTATCGACTTTGCGGGGTTCGTACAATGAGCAGTTCTTC. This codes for CASSLSTLRGSYNEQFF.

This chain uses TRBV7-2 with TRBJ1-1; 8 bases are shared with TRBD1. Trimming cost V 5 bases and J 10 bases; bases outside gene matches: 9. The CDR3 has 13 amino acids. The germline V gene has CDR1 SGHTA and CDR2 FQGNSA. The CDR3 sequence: CASSQGARSLAFF. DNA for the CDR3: TGTGCCAGCAGCCAGGGGGCGCGATCGCTAGCTTTCTTT.

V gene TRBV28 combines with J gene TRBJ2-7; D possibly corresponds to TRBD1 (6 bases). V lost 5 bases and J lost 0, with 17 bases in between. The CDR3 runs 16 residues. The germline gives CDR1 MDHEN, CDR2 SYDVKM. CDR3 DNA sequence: TGTGCCAGCAGTCTATCCGGGACATTGAGCTCCTACGAGCAGTACTTC. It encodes CASSLSGTLSSYEQYF.

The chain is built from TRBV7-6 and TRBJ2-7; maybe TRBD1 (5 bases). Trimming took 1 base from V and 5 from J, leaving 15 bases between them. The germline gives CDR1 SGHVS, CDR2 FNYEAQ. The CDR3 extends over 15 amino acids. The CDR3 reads CASSLDSREGDEQYF. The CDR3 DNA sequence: TGTGCCAGCAGCTTAGATAGCAGGGAAGGCGACGAGCAGTACTTC.